This T cell receptor (beta chain) was captured in a study of cytomegalovirus exposure and HLA in healthy donors. Study results and caveats: It was about 150 TCR beta chains that were listed as cytomegalovirus-associated. The classifier, whose performance was assessed in both the original and validation cohorts, reportedly diagnosed cytomegalovirus status with high specificity and sensitivity. Despite most TCR sequences being rare, some public TCRs occurred in many donors.

The donors were part of the validation cohort, which consisted of 120 subjects and was separate from the first cohort of 666 subjects. Per the germline V gene, CDR1 is SGHRS and CDR2 is YFSETQ. The CDR3 runs to 17 residues. V lost 0 bases, J lost 2 bases, and 17 bases lay in between. The assay was immunoSEQ multiplex PCR, and TCRdb's table has in-frame clones only and misses some. The repertoire holds some 200,000 clones, with around 82% as singletons. Note on this clone: Its antigen remains unknown.

This rearrangement joins TRBV5-1 to TRBJ1-1; D call uncertain. This sequence originates from a woman under 30 in good health and CMV-seropositive. Source material: PBMCs. The CDR3 loop is CASSLAKAGVPNTEAFF. CDR3 coding DNA: TGCGCCAGCAGCTTGGCCAAGGCAGGCGTACCCAACACTGAAGCTTTCTTT.